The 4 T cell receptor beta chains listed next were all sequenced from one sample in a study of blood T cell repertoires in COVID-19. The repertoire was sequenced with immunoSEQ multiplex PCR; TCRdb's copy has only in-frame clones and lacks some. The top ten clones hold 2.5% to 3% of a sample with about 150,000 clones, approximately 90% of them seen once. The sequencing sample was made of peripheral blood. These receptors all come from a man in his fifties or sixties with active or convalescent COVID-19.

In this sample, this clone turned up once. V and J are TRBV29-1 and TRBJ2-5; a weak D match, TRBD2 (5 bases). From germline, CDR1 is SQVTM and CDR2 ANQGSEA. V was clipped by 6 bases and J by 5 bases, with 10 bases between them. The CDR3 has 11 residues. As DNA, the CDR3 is TGCAGCGTCGGGGAAGGGGAGACCCAGTACTTC. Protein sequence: CSVGEGETQYF.

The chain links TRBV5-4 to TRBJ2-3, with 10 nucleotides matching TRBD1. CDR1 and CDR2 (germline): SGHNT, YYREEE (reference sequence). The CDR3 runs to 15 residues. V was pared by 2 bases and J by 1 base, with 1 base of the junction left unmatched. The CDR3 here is CASSFGTGGTDTQYF. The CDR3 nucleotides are TGTGCCAGCAGCTTTGGGACAGGGGGCACAGATACGCAGTATTTT.

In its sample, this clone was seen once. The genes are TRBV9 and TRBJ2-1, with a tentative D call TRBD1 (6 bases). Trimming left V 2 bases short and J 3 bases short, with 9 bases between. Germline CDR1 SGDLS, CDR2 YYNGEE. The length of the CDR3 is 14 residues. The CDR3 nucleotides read TGTGCCAGCAGCGTTGGACAGTTCTACAATGAGCAGTTCTTC. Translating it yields CASSVGQFYNEQFF.

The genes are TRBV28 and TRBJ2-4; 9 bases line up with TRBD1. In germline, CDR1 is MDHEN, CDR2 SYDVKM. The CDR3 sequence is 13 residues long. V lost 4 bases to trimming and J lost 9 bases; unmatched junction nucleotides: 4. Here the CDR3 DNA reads TGTGCCAGCAGTTCACAGGGGGCAGGCATTCAGTACTTC. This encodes CASSSQGAGIQYF.